The rows below give T cell receptor beta chains drawn from one sample of a study of human T cells and chemical hapten exposure. TCRdb ran MiXCR on the RACE reads and lists one entry per CDR3 protein. This table has about 120,000 distinct CDR3 sequences, about an eighth appearing once. The source material was whole blood, sampled in connection with sensitization to the hapten diphenylcyclopropenone (DPC). All receptors come from a man aged 18 to 30 with alopecia areata. Some clones in this sample may be carry-over from other donors' samples. Each CDR3 is given with its conserved first and last residue. The order of the fields is CDR3 DNA, CDR3 protein, D gene, V gene, J gene, clone size. A D gene is named only where the DNA matches it firmly. A row's size may be missing; if present it is once, few, many or a size class.

DNA: TGCAGTGCTACAACCGGGACCGGTGGTTACGAGCAGTACTTC
CDR3: CSATTGTGGYEQYF
D: NA
V: TRBV20-1
J: TRBJ2-7
size: many

DNA: TGTGCCAGCTCACCTGAAGACTGGACAGGCAATGGCTACACCTTC
CDR3: CASSPEDWTGNGYTF
D: TRBD1
V: TRBV18
J: TRBJ1-2
size: NA

DNA: TGCAGTGCTAGTCTTACTAGCGGGGGGGATCAAGAGACCCAGTACTTC
CDR3: CSASLTSGGDQETQYF
D: TRBD2
V: TRBV20-1
J: TRBJ2-5
size: few

DNA: TGTGCCAGCAGCTTCGACAGGGTGCATTCACCCCTCCACTTT
CDR3: CASSFDRVHSPLHF
D: TRBD1
V: TRBV7-8
J: TRBJ1-6
size: many

DNA: TGTGCCAGCAGCCCAAGGGCGGGGACAGGAGTTTCCTACGAGCAGTACTTC
CDR3: CASSPRAGTGVSYEQYF
D: TRBD1
V: TRBV7-9
J: TRBJ2-7
size: NA

DNA: TGTGCCAGTAGTATGACAGGGTACGGGGCCACTGAAGCTTTCTTT
CDR3: CASSMTGYGATEAFF
D: TRBD1
V: TRBV19
J: TRBJ1-1
size: NA

DNA: TGTGCCAGCAGTTCCACGGGAACAGGTCACTATGGCTACACCTTC
CDR3: CASSSTGTGHYGYTF
D: NA
V: TRBV5-6
J: TRBJ1-2
size: NA

DNA: TGTGCCAGCAGCTTGGTGACTAGCCGAATCTACAATGAGCAGTTCTTC
CDR3: CASSLVTSRIYNEQFF
D: TRBD2
V: TRBV7-2
J: TRBJ2-1
size: few

DNA: TGTGCCAGCAGCCGCGCTCTGAACACTGAAGCTTTCTTT
CDR3: CASSRALNTEAFF
D: NA
V: TRBV14
J: TRBJ1-1
size: few

DNA: TGTGCCAGCAGTCAACTGACGGGTCTCCGGGAGCAGTACTTC
CDR3: CASSQLTGLREQYF
D: NA
V: TRBV28
J: TRBJ2-7
size: few

DNA: TGCAGCGTTGACGGACTAGCGGGGCAAGAGACCCAGTACTTC
CDR3: CSVDGLAGQETQYF
D: TRBD2
V: TRBV29-1
J: TRBJ2-5
size: many

DNA: TGCAGTGCTATCCCTAGCACAGATACGCAGTATTTT
CDR3: CSAIPSTDTQYF
D: NA
V: TRBV20-1
J: TRBJ2-3
size: NA

DNA: TGTGCCAGCAGCTTAGTGGGGAGGCTTCCCTACGAGCAGTACTTC
CDR3: CASSLVGRLPYEQYF
D: NA
V: TRBV11-2
J: TRBJ2-7
size: few

DNA: TGCAGTGCTAGAGAACCGACAGGGGGCAAATCACCCCTCCACTTT
CDR3: CSAREPTGGKSPLHF
D: TRBD1
V: TRBV20-1
J: TRBJ1-6
size: NA

DNA: TGTGCCAGCAGAAACATGGAGCCCCAGCATTTT
CDR3: CASRNMEPQHF
D: NA
V: TRBV6-2/TRBV6-3
J: TRBJ1-5
size: many

DNA: TGTGCCAGCAGTTTGGGCCAAGTCACGGAGCAGTTCTTC
CDR3: CASSLGQVTEQFF
D: NA
V: TRBV27
J: TRBJ2-1
size: NA

DNA: TGTGCCATCAGTGAGAACAGCGAGAACACTGAAGCTTTCTTT
CDR3: CAISENSENTEAFF
D: NA
V: TRBV10-3
J: TRBJ1-1
size: NA

DNA: TGTGCCAGCAGTCATACGATAGAGACCCAGTACTTC
CDR3: CASSHTIETQYF
D: NA
V: TRBV25-1
J: TRBJ2-5
size: NA

DNA: TGTGCCAGCAGCTTAGCGCGCTTACAAGAGACCCAGTACTTC
CDR3: CASSLARLQETQYF
D: NA
V: TRBV7-6
J: TRBJ2-5
size: NA

DNA: TGTGCCAGCAGCCGTCCCCCCCCCGGCTACACCTTC
CDR3: CASSRPPPGYTF
D: NA
V: TRBV7-9
J: TRBJ1-2
size: few

DNA: TGTGCCAGCAGCCCGCAGCGGGGGGTCTTAAATACGCAGTATTTT
CDR3: CASSPQRGVLNTQYF
D: TRBD2
V: TRBV12-3/TRBV12-4
J: TRBJ2-3
size: few

DNA: TGTGCCAGCTCACCGCTAGCGGGGGCGACCACAGATACGCAGTATTTT
CDR3: CASSPLAGATTDTQYF
D: TRBD2
V: TRBV18
J: TRBJ2-3
size: many

DNA: TGTGCCAGCAGCTTGGAGCCTAATTACAATGAGCAGTTCTTC
CDR3: CASSLEPNYNEQFF
D: NA
V: TRBV5-4
J: TRBJ2-1
size: many

DNA: TGCGCCAGCAGCCCCCTGACTAGCGGAGCAGATACGCAGTATTTT
CDR3: CASSPLTSGADTQYF
D: TRBD2
V: TRBV5-1
J: TRBJ2-3
size: few

DNA: TGCAGCGTTGGAGCAGGGGGCATGGGCACCGGGGAGCTGTTTTTT
CDR3: CSVGAGGMGTGELFF
D: TRBD1
V: TRBV29-1
J: TRBJ2-2
size: many

DNA: TGTGCCAGCAGTACCCGACAGGGTTACGAGCAGTACTTC
CDR3: CASSTRQGYEQYF
D: TRBD1
V: TRBV6-5
J: TRBJ2-7
size: few

DNA: TGTGCCAGCAGCTTAGATACTAGCGGCGGTACGCAGTATTTT
CDR3: CASSLDTSGGTQYF
D: TRBD2
V: TRBV7-2
J: TRBJ2-3
size: NA

DNA: TGTGCCAGCAGCGTAGGGAATTCACCCCTCCACTTT
CDR3: CASSVGNSPLHF
D: NA
V: TRBV9
J: TRBJ1-6
size: few

DNA: TGTGCCAGCAGCCGGACTAGCGGGGGGATCGATTACAATGAGCAGTTCTTC
CDR3: CASSRTSGGIDYNEQFF
D: TRBD2
V: TRBV6-5
J: TRBJ2-1
size: NA

DNA: TGTGCCAGCACTGAAACAGGGGTTTCGAATTCACCCCTCCACTTT
CDR3: CASTETGVSNSPLHF
D: TRBD1
V: TRBV6-5
J: TRBJ1-6
size: NA

DNA: TGTGCCAGCAGCTTAGGAGGGCCTTTTAATCAGCCCCAGCATTTT
CDR3: CASSLGGPFNQPQHF
D: NA
V: TRBV7-2
J: TRBJ1-5
size: many

DNA: TGCAGCGTTGGGGGGAGCAGTGACAAAAACATTCAGTACTTC
CDR3: CSVGGSSDKNIQYF
D: NA
V: TRBV29-1
J: TRBJ2-4
size: NA

DNA: TGCAGCGTTTCCTCCGAGGCAGGGTTTGGGACTGAAGCTTTCTTT
CDR3: CSVSSEAGFGTEAFF
D: NA
V: TRBV29-1
J: TRBJ1-1
size: few

DNA: TGTGCCAGCAGTGTACCGAAGCGGGGGGCGAACACAGATACGCAGTATTTT
CDR3: CASSVPKRGANTDTQYF
D: TRBD2
V: TRBV6-1
J: TRBJ2-3
size: few

DNA: TGCAGTGCTAGAGATTGGGCGGGGAACACCGGGGAGCTGTTTTTT
CDR3: CSARDWAGNTGELFF
D: NA
V: TRBV20-1
J: TRBJ2-2
size: many

DNA: TGTGCCAGCAGTTTAATTGGACTAGCGGTTTGCACAGATACGCAGTATTTT
CDR3: CASSLIGLAVCTDTQYF
D: TRBD2
V: TRBV28
J: TRBJ2-3
size: NA

DNA: TGTGCCAGCAGTTCTATTGGGACAGGGGAGATGAATGAAAAACTGTTTTTT
CDR3: CASSSIGTGEMNEKLFF
D: TRBD1
V: TRBV12-3/TRBV12-4
J: TRBJ1-4
size: NA

DNA: TGTGCCAGCAGCCAATTGCAGGCGAGCTCTGGAAACACCATATATTTT
CDR3: CASSQLQASSGNTIYF
D: NA
V: TRBV3-1
J: TRBJ1-3
size: NA

DNA: TGTGCCAGCAGCTCTGACAGGGGGCCTCTCTACAATGAGCAGTTCTTC
CDR3: CASSSDRGPLYNEQFF
D: TRBD1
V: TRBV7-6
J: TRBJ2-1
size: NA

DNA: TGCAGTGCCCCACAGGGTTTACGAGAGACCCAGTACTTC
CDR3: CSAPQGLRETQYF
D: NA
V: TRBV20-1
J: TRBJ2-5
size: many

DNA: TGTGCCAGCTCACCACCGGAATCCACCTCTGAAGCTTTCTTT
CDR3: CASSPPESTSEAFF
D: NA
V: TRBV18
J: TRBJ1-1
size: few

DNA: TGTGCCAGCAGTCGAGAGGCGGGGGGACACACCGGGGAGCTGTTTTTT
CDR3: CASSREAGGHTGELFF
D: TRBD2
V: TRBV6-4
J: TRBJ2-2
size: few

DNA: TGCGCCAGCAGCCAAGCCGGGTTGGATAATTCACCCCTCCACTTT
CDR3: CASSQAGLDNSPLHF
D: NA
V: TRBV4-3
J: TRBJ1-6
size: few

DNA: TGCAGTGTTCCGACAGAGCTATTTTCAGATACGCAGTATTTT
CDR3: CSVPTELFSDTQYF
D: NA
V: TRBV20-1
J: TRBJ2-3
size: NA

DNA: TGTGCCAGCAGCTTAATGGACGCCCCTGGAACAGATACGCAGTATTTT
CDR3: CASSLMDAPGTDTQYF
D: NA
V: TRBV7-6
J: TRBJ2-3
size: few

DNA: TGCGCCAGCAGACGGGGGGCAGGATCGTTCTTC
CDR3: CASRRGAGSFF
D: NA
V: TRBV10-2
J: TRBJ2-1
size: many

DNA: TGTGCCAGCAGCTTACGCGTTGGGGCCAACACCGGGGAGCTGTTTTTT
CDR3: CASSLRVGANTGELFF
D: NA
V: TRBV11-2
J: TRBJ2-2
size: many

DNA: TGTGCCAGCAGTACAGGGGGCGACGTCAATCAGCCCCAGCATTTT
CDR3: CASSTGGDVNQPQHF
D: TRBD1
V: TRBV7-9
J: TRBJ1-5
size: few

DNA: TGCAGTGCTAGGGTCTCCGGGGAGCTGTTTTTT
CDR3: CSARVSGELFF
D: NA
V: TRBV20-1
J: TRBJ2-2
size: NA

DNA: TGTGCCAGCAGCCCCACCGGGACAGACTACGAGCAGTACTTC
CDR3: CASSPTGTDYEQYF
D: TRBD1
V: TRBV4-2
J: TRBJ2-7
size: few

DNA: TGTGCTAGTGGTTTGATTCGAGGACGTGGCTACACCTTC
CDR3: CASGLIRGRGYTF
D: NA
V: TRBV12-5
J: TRBJ1-2
size: few

DNA: TGTGCCAGTCTCACGGGGACAAGCTCTGGGGCCAACGTCCTGACTTTC
CDR3: CASLTGTSSGANVLTF
D: NA
V: TRBV7-2
J: TRBJ2-6
size: many

DNA: TGTGCCAGCAGCCAAGCACAGCGGGGAGGGGCCGGGGAGCTGTTTTTT
CDR3: CASSQAQRGGAGELFF
D: TRBD2
V: TRBV6-6
J: TRBJ2-2
size: NA

DNA: TGCGCCAGCAGCCAAGGCGGACAGGGTTCCTACGAGCAGTACTTC
CDR3: CASSQGGQGSYEQYF
D: TRBD1
V: TRBV4-1
J: TRBJ2-7
size: NA

DNA: TGTGCCAGCAGCGTAGGGGCCCGGGACAGCAACTACAACTATGGCTACACCTTC
CDR3: CASSVGARDSNYNYGYTF
D: TRBD1
V: TRBV9
J: TRBJ1-2
size: NA

DNA: TGTGCCAGCAGCTTAGAGCAAAAAGAGACCCAGTACTTC
CDR3: CASSLEQKETQYF
D: NA
V: TRBV7-3
J: TRBJ2-5
size: few

DNA: TGTGCCAGCAGCTTAAACCAAAACAATGAGCAGTTCTTC
CDR3: CASSLNQNNEQFF
D: NA
V: TRBV11-3
J: TRBJ2-1
size: NA